This TCR beta chain was documented in a study of PD-1 blockade in mismatch repair-deficient tumors. TCRdb keeps only in-frame clones here, not all; method: immunoSEQ multiplex PCR. This table holds roughly 45,000 clones, 77% found once. All patients were mismatch repair deficient, assessed by either PCR or immunohistochemistry. TCRs were sequenced from a few patients responding to pembrolizumab. Whole-study findings and limits: Tumor-resident clones, often absent from pretreatment blood, expanded after pembrolizumab and then contracted.

This clone was observed once. Its specificity is unknown. Trimming took 10 bases from V and 10 from J; bases not matched to a gene: 20. CDR1 is ENHRY and CDR2 is SYGVKD in the germline V gene. CDR3 length equals 17 residues. The chain joins TRBV10-3 to TRBJ2-1; 12 nucleotides align to TRBD2. The sample was PBMCs, taken before pembrolizumab treatment. The sequence derives from an adult with mismatch repair-deficient cancer. The CDR3 is CATEPSSGRDFLGEQFF. CDR3 bases: TGTGCCACTGAGCCCTCTAGCGGGAGGGACTTTCTAGGGGAGCAGTTCTTC.